The 14 T cell receptor beta chains presented below share a single source sample, sequenced in a study of T cells expressing NK-cell markers. After re-calling the 5' RACE reads, TCRdb lists one entry per CDR3 protein, DNA absent. This sample carries a few hundred thousand distinct CDR3 sequences, with around 4.9% going to the ten biggest clones. The sequencing sample was made of blood T cells: a sorted CD56 or NKG2C T cell subset, CD4+ or CD8+ T cells, or bulk PBMC T cells (not recorded which). The receptors originated from a man aged 18 to 69 in good health.

The J gene is TRBJ2-2, the V gene TRBV29-1. Per the germline V gene, CDR1 is SQVTM and CDR2 is ANQGSEA. The CDR3 totals 14 residues. Here the CDR3 reads CSVEDLRGSGELFF.

This chain uses TRBV7-2 with TRBJ1-2; absent DNA, TCRdb's TRBD1 call cannot be checked. CDR3 length: 13 residues. Per germline, CDR1 SGHTA and CDR2 FQGNSA. This CDR3 is CASSRQGRYGYTF.

The CDR3 sequence: CASSLAGTGTMKPEAFF. The V and J genes are TRBV5-1 and TRBJ1-1; the D call of TRBD1 rests on TCRdb alone, since no DNA is present to check it. This CDR3 has 17 residues. The V gene's germline CDR1 is SGHRS and CDR2 YFSETQ.

The gene calls are TRBV29-1 and TRBJ1-4. CDR1 is SQVTM and CDR2 is ANQGSEA in the germline V gene. The CDR3 contains 16 residues. The CDR3 sequence: CSARQSLGANEKLFFF.

V gene TRBV6-2 or TRBV6-3 combines with J gene TRBJ2-5; checking the TCRdb D call of TRBD2 is not possible without DNA. CDR1 and CDR2 (germline): MNHEY, SVGEGT. The CDR3 loop spans 15 amino acids. CDR3 residues: CASSFSGGKQETQYF.

The chain links TRBV6-1 to TRBJ1-6; TCRdb reports TRBD1, a call that lacks DNA to check it against. Germline-derived CDR1 and CDR2 are MNHNS and SASEGT. This CDR3 has 16 residues. The CDR3 sequence is CASRPIGSSYNSPLHF.

CDR3: CASSLFGWGQLNTEAFF. The rearrangement joins TRBV27 to TRBJ1-1; TCRdb proposes TRBD1, but this gene call is untestable without DNA. This CDR3 spans 17 amino acids. Germline values: CDR1 MNHEY, CDR2 SMNVEV (reference sequence).

V and J are TRBV18 and TRBJ2-1; the D gene TCRdb calls, TRBD1, cannot be checked with no DNA. CDR3 size: 16 residues. The germline V gene encodes CDR1 KGHSH and CDR2 LQKENI. CDR3 sequence: CASSPGEVGDYNEQFF. The full variable domain, rest sourced from reference TRBV18 and TRBJ2-1, is NAGVMQNPRHLVRRRGQEARLRCSPMKGHSHVYWYRQLPEEGLKFMVYLQKENIIDESGMPKERFSAEFPKEGPSILRIQQVVRGDSAAYFCASSPGEVGDYNEQFFGPGTRLTVL.

The rearrangement links TRBV28 to TRBJ2-1; absent DNA, TCRdb's TRBD1 call cannot be checked. CDR3 length equals 15 residues. Germline CDR1 is MDHEN and CDR2 is SYDVKM. The CDR3 loop is CASSRSGAARYEQFF. The whole variable domain, filled in from reference TRBV28 and TRBJ2-1, reads DVKVTQSSRYLVKRTGEKVFLECVQDMDHENMFWYRQDPGLGLRLIYFSYDVKMKEKGDIPEGYSVSREKKERFSLILESASTNQTSMYLCASSRSGAARYEQFFGPGTRLTVL.

The chain employs TRBV12-3 or TRBV12-4 and TRBJ2-3; the D gene TCRdb calls, TRBD1, cannot be checked with no DNA. The CDR3 runs to 14 residues. CDR3 sequence: CASSHDRVTDTQYF.

This sequence joins TRBV12-3 or TRBV12-4 and TRBJ1-1; the D call from TCRdb, TRBD1, cannot be confirmed without DNA. The CDR3 loop spans 14 amino acids. The CDR3 protein is CASTPTGYNTEAFF.

This chain joins TRBV2 and TRBJ1-2; checking the TCRdb D call of TRBD1 is not possible without DNA. CDR1 and CDR2 from the germline V gene are SNHLY and FYNNEI. The CDR3 is 16 residues long. The CDR3 loop is CASRKQGRLENYGYTF. Complete variable domain (other parts from reference TRBV2 and TRBJ1-2): EPEVTQTPSHQVTQMGQEVILRCVPISNHLYFYWYRQILGQKVEFLVSFYNNEISEKSEIFDDQFSVERPDGSNFTLKIRSTKLEDSAMYFCASRKQGRLENYGYTFGSGTRLTVV.

The chain is built from TRBV12-3 or TRBV12-4 and TRBJ2-7; TCRdb lists TRBD1, though no DNA is available to test this call. The CDR3 is 14 residues long. CDR3 region: CASWEGAPPYEQYF.

The chain employs TRBV20-1 and TRBJ2-7; there is no DNA to check the TCRdb D call of TRBD1. This CDR3 comprises 15 residues. Germline lookup yields CDR1 DFQATT and CDR2 SNEGSKA (reference sequence). CDR3 sequence: CSARAHGRGVYEQYF.